This T cell receptor beta chain was identified during a study of memory CD4+ T cells and cytomegalovirus serostatus. Regarding the study as a whole: Median bootstrapped AUC for CMV status was about 0.95 originally, approximately 0.9 US-trained.

The sort gate was single viable CD3+CD4+CD8-CD45RO+ cells for memory CD4+ T cells. Serostatus was set by detecting CMV pp150, pp28, p38, p52 IgG. After thawing, CD4+ T cells were positively selected. Per the germline V gene, CDR1 is SGHKS and CDR2 is YYEKEE (reference sequence). V gave up 3 bases and J gave up 3 bases, with 9 bases separating them. This CDR3 is built from 14 residues. The method was immunoSEQ multiplex PCR; TCRdb's version includes in-frame clones alone and lacks a portion of them. The profile shows about 60,000 clones, 82% of them singletons. Of note for this clone: Its antigen is currently unknown.

This receptor was taken from an adult in good health and CMV-seronegative. Some clones in this sample may be carry-over from other donors' samples. Sample: memory CD4+ T cells from blood. This chain joins TRBV5-5 and TRBJ1-4; possible D gene TRBD1, 5 bases. CDR3 region: CASSWGSANEKLFF. CDR3 DNA sequence: TGTGCCAGCAGCTGGGGGTCGGCTAATGAAAAACTGTTTTTT.